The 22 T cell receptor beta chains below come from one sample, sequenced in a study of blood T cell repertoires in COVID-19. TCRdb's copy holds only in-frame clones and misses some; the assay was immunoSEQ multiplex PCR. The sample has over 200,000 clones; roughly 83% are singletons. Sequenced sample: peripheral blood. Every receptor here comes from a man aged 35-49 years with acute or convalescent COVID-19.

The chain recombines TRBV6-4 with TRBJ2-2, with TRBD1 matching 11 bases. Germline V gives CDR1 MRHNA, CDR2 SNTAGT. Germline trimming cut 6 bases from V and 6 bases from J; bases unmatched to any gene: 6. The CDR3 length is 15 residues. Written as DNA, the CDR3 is TGTGCCAGCAGAATGGACAGGGGGCTTGCCGGGGAGCTGTTTTTT. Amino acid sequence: CASRMDRGLAGELFF.

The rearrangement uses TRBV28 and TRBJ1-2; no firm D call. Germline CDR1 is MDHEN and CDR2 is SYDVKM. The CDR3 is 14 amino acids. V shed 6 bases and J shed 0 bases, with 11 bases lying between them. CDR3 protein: CASREARANYGYTF. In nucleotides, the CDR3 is TGTGCCAGCAGGGAAGCGAGGGCTAACTATGGCTACACCTTC.

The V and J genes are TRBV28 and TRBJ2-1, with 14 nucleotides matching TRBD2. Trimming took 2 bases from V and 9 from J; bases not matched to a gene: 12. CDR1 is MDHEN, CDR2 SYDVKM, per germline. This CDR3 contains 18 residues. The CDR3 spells CASSLPLGTSGRGGEQFF. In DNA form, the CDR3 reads TGTGCCAGCAGTTTACCCCTTGGGACTAGCGGGAGAGGGGGTGAGCAGTTCTTC. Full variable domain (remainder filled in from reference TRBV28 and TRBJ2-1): DVKVTQSSRYLVKRTGEKVFLECVQDMDHENMFWYRQDPGLGLRLIYFSYDVKMKEKGDIPEGYSVSREKKERFSLILESASTNQTSMYLCASSLPLGTSGRGGEQFFGPGTRLTVL.

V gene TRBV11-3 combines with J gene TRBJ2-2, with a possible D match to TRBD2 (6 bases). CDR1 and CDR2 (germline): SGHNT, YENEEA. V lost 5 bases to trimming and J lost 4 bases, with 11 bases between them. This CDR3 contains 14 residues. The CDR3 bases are TGTGCCAGCAGCCGGGGGAGCGTCACCGGGGAGCTGTTTTTT. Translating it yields CASSRGSVTGELFF.

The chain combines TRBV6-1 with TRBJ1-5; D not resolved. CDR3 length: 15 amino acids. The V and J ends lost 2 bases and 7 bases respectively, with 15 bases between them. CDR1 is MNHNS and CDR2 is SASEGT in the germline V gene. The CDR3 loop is CASSEQGRAEQPQHF. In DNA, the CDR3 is TGTGCCAGCAGTGAACAAGGACGAGCGGAACAGCCCCAGCATTTT.

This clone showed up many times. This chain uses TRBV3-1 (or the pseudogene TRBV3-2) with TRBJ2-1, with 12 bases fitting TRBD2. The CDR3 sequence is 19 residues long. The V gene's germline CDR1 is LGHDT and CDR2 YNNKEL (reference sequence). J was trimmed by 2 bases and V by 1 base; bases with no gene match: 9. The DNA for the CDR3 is TGTGCCAGCAGCCAAGGGGTTCCTAGCGGGGGGGGAGCCTACAATGAGCAGTTCTTC. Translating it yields CASSQGVPSGGGAYNEQFF.

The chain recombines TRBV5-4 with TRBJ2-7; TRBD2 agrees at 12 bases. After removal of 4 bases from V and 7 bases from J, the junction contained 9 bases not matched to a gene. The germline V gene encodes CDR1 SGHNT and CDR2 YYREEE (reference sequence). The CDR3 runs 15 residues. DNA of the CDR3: TGTGCCAGCAGCACCGGACTAGCGGGAAGAAGAGAGCAGTACTTC. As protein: CASSTGLAGRREQYF.

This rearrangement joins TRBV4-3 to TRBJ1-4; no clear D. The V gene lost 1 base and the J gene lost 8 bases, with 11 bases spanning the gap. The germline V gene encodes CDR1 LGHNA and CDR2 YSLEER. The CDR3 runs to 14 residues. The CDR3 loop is CASSQVEGGEKLFF. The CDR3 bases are TGCGCCAGCAGCCAAGTGGAGGGAGGCGAAAAACTGTTTTTT.

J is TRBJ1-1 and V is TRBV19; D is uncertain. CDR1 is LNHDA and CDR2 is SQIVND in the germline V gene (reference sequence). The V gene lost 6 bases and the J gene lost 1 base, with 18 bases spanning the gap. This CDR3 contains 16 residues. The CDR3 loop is CASRSMGGRPNTEAFF. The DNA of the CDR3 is TGTGCCAGTAGATCTATGGGTGGCAGGCCGAACACTGAAGCTTTCTTT. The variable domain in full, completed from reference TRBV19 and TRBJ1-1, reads DGGITQSPKYLFRKEGQNVTLSCEQNLNHDAMYWYRQDPGQGLRLIYYSQIVNDFQKGDIAEGYSVSREKKESFPLTVTSAQKNPTAFYLCASRSMGGRPNTEAFFGQGTRLTVV.

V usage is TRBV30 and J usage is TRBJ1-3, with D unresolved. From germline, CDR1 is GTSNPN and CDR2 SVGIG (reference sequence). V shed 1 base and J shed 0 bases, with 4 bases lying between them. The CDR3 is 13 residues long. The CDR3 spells CAWSGYSGNTIYF. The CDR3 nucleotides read TGTGCCTGGAGTGGTTACTCTGGAAACACCATATATTTT.

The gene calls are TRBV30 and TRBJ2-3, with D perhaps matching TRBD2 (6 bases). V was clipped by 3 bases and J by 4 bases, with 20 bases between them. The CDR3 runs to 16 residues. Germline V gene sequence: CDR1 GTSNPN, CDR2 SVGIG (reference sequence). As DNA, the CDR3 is TGTGCCTGGAGGGTCCCTGGGCCGGGAGTTGCAGATACGCAGTATTTT. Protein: CAWRVPGPGVADTQYF.

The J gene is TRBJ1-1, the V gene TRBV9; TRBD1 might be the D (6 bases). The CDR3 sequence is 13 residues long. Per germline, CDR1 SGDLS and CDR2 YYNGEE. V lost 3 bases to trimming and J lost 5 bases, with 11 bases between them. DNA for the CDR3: TGTGCCAGCAGCGCTAACAGGGATACTGAAGCTTTCTTT. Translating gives CASSANRDTEAFF.

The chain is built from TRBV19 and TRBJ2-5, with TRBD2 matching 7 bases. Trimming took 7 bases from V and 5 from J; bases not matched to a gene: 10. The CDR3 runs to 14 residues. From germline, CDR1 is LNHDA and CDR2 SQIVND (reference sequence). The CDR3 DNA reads TGTGCCAGTACCTCCCGGGAGGTAGAGGAGACCCAGTACTTC. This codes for CASTSREVEETQYF.

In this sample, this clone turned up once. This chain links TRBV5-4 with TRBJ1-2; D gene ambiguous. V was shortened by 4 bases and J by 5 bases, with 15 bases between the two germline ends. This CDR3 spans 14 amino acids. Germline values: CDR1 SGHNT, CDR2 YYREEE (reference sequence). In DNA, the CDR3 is TGTGCCAGCAGCGTGAAATTCCCTAGTTATGGCTACACCTTC. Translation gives CASSVKFPSYGYTF.

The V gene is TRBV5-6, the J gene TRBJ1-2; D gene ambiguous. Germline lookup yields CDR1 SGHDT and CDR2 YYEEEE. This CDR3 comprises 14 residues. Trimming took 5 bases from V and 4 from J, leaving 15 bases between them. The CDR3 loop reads CASSLDTVIYGYTF. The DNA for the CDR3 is TGTGCCAGCAGTTTAGATACAGTAATCTATGGCTACACCTTC.

For the CDR3, the DNA is TGCGCCAGCAGCTTGGATGGGCACATGAACACTGAAGCTTTCTTT. The encoded protein is CASSLDGHMNTEAFF. The gene calls are TRBV5-1 and TRBJ1-1, with no clear D. There are 15 residues in the CDR3. Deletions cut 0 bases from V and 0 bases from J, with 9 bases between. In germline, CDR1 is SGHRS, CDR2 YFSETQ.

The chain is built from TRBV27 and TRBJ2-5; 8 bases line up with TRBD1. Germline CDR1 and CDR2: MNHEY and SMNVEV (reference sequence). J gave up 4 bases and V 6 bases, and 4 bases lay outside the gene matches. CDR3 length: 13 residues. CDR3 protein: CASRRQGLETQYF. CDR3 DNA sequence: TGTGCCAGCAGAAGACAGGGGTTAGAGACCCAGTACTTC.

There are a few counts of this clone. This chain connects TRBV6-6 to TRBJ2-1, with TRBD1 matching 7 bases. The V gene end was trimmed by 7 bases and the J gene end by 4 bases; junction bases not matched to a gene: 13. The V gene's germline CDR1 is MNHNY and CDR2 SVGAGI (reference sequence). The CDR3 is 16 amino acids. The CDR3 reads CASNSIGQARYNEQFF. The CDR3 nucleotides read TGTGCCAGCAACTCGATCGGACAGGCTAGATACAATGAGCAGTTCTTC.

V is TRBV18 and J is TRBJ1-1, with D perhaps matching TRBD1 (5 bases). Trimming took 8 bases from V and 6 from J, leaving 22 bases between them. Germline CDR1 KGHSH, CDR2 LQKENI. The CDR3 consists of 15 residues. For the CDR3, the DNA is TGTGCCAGCGTACCTGGGGGGGAGTCACCCCCTGAAGCTTTCTTT. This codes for CASVPGGESPPEAFF.

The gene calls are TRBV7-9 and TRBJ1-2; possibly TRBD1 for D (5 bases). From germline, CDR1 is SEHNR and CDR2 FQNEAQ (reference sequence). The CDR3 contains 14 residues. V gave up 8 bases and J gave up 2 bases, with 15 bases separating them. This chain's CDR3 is CASSPGQVNYGYTF. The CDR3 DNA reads TGTGCCAGCTCTCCAGGGCAGGTCAACTATGGCTACACCTTC.

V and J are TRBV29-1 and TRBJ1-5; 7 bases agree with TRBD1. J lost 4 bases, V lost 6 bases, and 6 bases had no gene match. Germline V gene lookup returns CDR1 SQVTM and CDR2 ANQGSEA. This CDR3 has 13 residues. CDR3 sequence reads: CSVREDRNQPQHF. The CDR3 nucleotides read TGCAGCGTCCGCGAGGACAGGAATCAGCCCCAGCATTTT.

The DNA of the CDR3 is TGCGCCAGCAGCTTGGAGGACAGGGAGGATATTCAGTACTTC. It translates to CASSLEDREDIQYF. This chain connects TRBV5-1 to TRBJ2-4; 8 positions agree with TRBD1. This CDR3 spans 14 amino acids. Germline lookup yields CDR1 SGHRS and CDR2 YFSETQ. J gave up 10 bases and V 0 bases, and 6 bases lay outside the gene matches.